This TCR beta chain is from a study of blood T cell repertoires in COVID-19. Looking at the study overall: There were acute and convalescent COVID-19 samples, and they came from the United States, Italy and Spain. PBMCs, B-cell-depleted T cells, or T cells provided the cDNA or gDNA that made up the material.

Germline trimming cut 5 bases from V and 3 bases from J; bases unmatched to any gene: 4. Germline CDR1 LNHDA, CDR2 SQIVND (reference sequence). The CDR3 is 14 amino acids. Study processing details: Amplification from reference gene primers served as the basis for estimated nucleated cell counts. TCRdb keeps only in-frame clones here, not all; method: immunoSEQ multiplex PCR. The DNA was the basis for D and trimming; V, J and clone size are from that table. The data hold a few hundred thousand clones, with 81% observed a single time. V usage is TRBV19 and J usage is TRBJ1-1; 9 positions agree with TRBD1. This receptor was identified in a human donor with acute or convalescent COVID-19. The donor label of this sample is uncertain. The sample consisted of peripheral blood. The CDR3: CASSPWTGDTEAFF. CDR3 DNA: TGTGCCAGTAGTCCATGGACAGGGGACACTGAAGCTTTCTTT.